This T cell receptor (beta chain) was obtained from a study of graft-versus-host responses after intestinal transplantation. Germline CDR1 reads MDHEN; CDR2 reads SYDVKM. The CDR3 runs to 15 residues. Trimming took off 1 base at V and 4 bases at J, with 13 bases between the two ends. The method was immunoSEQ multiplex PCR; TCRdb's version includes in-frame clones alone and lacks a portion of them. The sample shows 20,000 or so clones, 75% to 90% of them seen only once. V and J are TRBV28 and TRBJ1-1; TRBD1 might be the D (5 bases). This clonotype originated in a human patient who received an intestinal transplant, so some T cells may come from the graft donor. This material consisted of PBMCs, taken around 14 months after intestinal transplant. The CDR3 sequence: CASSLLVRDGTEAFF. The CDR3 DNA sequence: TGTGCCAGCAGTTTATTGGTCAGGGACGGCACTGAAGCTTTCTTT.